Following are 6 T cell receptor beta chains from one sample sequenced in a study of cytomegalovirus exposure and HLA in healthy donors. The PCR ran on 60 Vbeta and 13 Jbeta primers. TCRdb keeps only in-frame clones here, not all; method: immunoSEQ multiplex PCR. The data hold about 130,000 clones, with roughly 79% observed a single time. The source material was PBMCs. These receptors were obtained from a woman in her thirties or forties in good health and CMV-seronegative.

The chain has TRBV7-9 and TRBJ2-7, with D maybe TRBD1 (6 bases). The CDR3 is 13 amino acids. From germline, CDR1 is SEHNR and CDR2 FQNEAQ (reference sequence). Trimming removed 3 bases at V and 9 bases at J, with 15 bases between. CDR3 sequence: CASSFGADSAQYF. CDR3 DNA sequence: TGTGCCAGCAGCTTCGGGGCGGACAGCGCGCAGTACTTC.

V gene TRBV5-1 combines with J gene TRBJ2-1; 8 nucleotides align to TRBD2. The V gene's germline CDR1 is SGHRS and CDR2 YFSETQ. J lost 8 bases, V lost 2 bases, and 21 bases had no gene match. The CDR3 totals 19 residues. The CDR3 protein is CASSFRSGLAGTWGDEQFF. Written as DNA, the CDR3 is TGCGCCAGCAGCTTTCGGTCTGGGTTAGCGGGAACATGGGGCGATGAGCAGTTCTTC.

This clone occurred a few times. The J gene is TRBJ2-6, the V gene TRBV28, with TRBD1 matching 7 bases. CDR1 and CDR2 (germline): MDHEN, SYDVKM. The CDR3 covers 16 residues. Losses at the gene ends were 5 bases for V and 0 bases for J; bases not matched to a gene: 4. The CDR3 bases are TGTGCCAGCAGTCCGGGACAGCCCTCTGGGGCCAACGTCCTGACTTTC. Translation: CASSPGQPSGANVLTF.

The chain recombines TRBV30 with TRBJ2-5; D is possibly TRBD2 (5 bases). Germline loops: CDR1 GTSNPN, CDR2 SVGIG (reference sequence). The CDR3 spans 15 residues. The V end lost 8 bases, the J end lost 4 bases, and 23 bases lay between the germline ends. The CDR3 DNA sequence: TGTGCCGTGCCCCGAGGGCGCGGATCCTCAGAGACCCAGTACTTC. Its protein is CAVPRGRGSSETQYF.

The gene calls are TRBV7-2 and TRBJ2-7; TRBD2 might be the D (6 bases). The V end was cut by 5 bases, the J end by 4 bases, with 15 bases between. The CDR3 loop spans 14 amino acids. Germline-derived CDR1 and CDR2 are SGHTA and FQGNSA. The CDR3 region has the DNA TGTGCCAGCAGCCCACGACTAGAAGTTTACGAGCAGTACTTC. Its protein is CASSPRLEVYEQYF.

CDR3 coding DNA: TGTGCCAGCACTGGACAGGGGAGAACCGGGGAGCTGTTTTTT. Translating gives CASTGQGRTGELFF. This rearrangement joins TRBV2 to TRBJ2-2, with 9 bases aligning to TRBD1. The junction had 5 bases not matched to a gene; V was cut back by 7 bases and J by 5 bases. Germline V lookup: CDR1 SNHLY, CDR2 FYNNEI. The CDR3 runs to 14 residues. The whole variable domain, remainder taken from reference TRBV2 and TRBJ2-2, is EPEVTQTPSHQVTQMGQEVILRCVPISNHLYFYWYRQILGQKVEFLVSFYNNEISEKSEIFDDQFSVERPDGSNFTLKIRSTKLEDSAMYFCASTGQGRTGELFFGEGSRLTVL.